These 22 T cell receptor beta chains came from one sample sequenced in a study of early T cells in non-severe SARS-CoV-2 infection. TCRdb recomputed calls from the 5' RACE reads with MiXCR, one row per CDR3 protein. The sample records over 80,000 distinct CDR3 sequences, approximately 12% being singletons. The input for sequencing was whole blood, taken at baseline. These TCRs come from an adult who was a healthcare worker with PCR-confirmed SARS-CoV-2 infection or an uninfected control (not recorded which).

The CDR3 loop reads CASSPGTPDEQFF. The CDR3 DNA is TGTGCCAGCAGCCCGGGGACCCCCGATGAGCAGTTCTTC. The chain combines TRBV7-9 with TRBJ2-1; D may match TRBD1 or TRBD2 (5 bases each). The CDR3 spans 13 residues. Germline CDR1 reads SEHNR; CDR2 reads FQNEAQ (reference sequence). The V end was cut by 5 bases, the J end by 8 bases, with 13 bases between.

The chain has TRBV18 and TRBJ2-6; 7 bases are shared with TRBD2. The ends lost 8 bases at V and 0 bases at J; junction bases unmatched: 10. In germline, CDR1 is KGHSH, CDR2 LQKENI. The CDR3 extends over 17 amino acids. CDR3 DNA: TGTGCCAGCCTCCGGCGGGGGATTAGCTCTGGGGCCAACGTCCTGACTTTC. This sequence encodes CASLRRGISSGANVLTF. Using reference TRBV18 and TRBJ2-6 for the parts outside the CDR3, the full variable domain is NAGVMQNPRHLVRRRGQEARLRCSPMKGHSHVYWYRQLPEEGLKFMVYLQKENIIDESGMPKERFSAEFPKEGPSILRIQQVVRGDSAAYFCASLRRGISSGANVLTFGAGSRLTVL.

The sample holds a few counts of this clonotype. The genes are TRBV15 and TRBJ1-2; D is uncertain. Germline-derived CDR1 and CDR2 are LNHNV and YYDKDF (reference sequence). CDR3 length equals 13 residues. Trimming left V 4 bases short and J 8 bases short, with 14 bases between. The CDR3 sequence: CATSTVGWRGYTF. The CDR3 DNA reads as TGTGCCACCAGCACAGTAGGGTGGAGAGGCTACACCTTC.

The chain joins TRBV11-2 to TRBJ1-1; no definite D call. Trimming pared 3 bases from V and 4 bases from J, leaving 9 bases between. CDR1 and CDR2 (germline): SGHAT, FQNNGV. This CDR3 contains 13 residues. The CDR3 protein is CASSFQQSTEAFF. CDR3 coding DNA: TGTGCCAGCAGCTTCCAGCAGTCCACTGAAGCTTTCTTT. Full variable domain (remainder filled in from reference TRBV11-2 and TRBJ1-1): EAGVAQSPRYKIIEKRQSVAFWCNPISGHATLYWYQQILGQGPKLLIQFQNNGVVDDSQLPKDRFSAERLKGVDSTLKIQPAKLEDSAVYLCASSFQQSTEAFFGQGTRLTVV.

The V gene is TRBV14, the J gene TRBJ1-2; a possible D gene is TRBD1 (5 bases). The CDR3 contains 15 residues. CDR1 is SGHDN and CDR2 is FVKESK in the germline V gene. Trimming cost V 1 base and J 7 bases, with 16 bases left between them. The DNA of the CDR3 is TGTGCCAGCAGCCAAGTTGGGCAGGGAGTAAGTGGCTACACCTTC. It codes for CASSQVGQGVSGYTF.

This clonotype was found a few times. The chain is built from TRBV7-3 and TRBJ2-5; no definite D call. This CDR3 spans 13 amino acids. Germline-derived CDR1 and CDR2 are SGHTA and FQGTGA. Deletions cut 0 bases from V and 4 bases from J, with 6 bases between. Here the CDR3 DNA reads TGTGCCAGCAGCTTAACAAGTGGAGAGACCCAGTACTTC. Its protein product is CASSLTSGETQYF.

Ten or more counts support this clonotype. V gene TRBV25-1 combines with J gene TRBJ1-1; possibly TRBD1 for D (6 bases). Germline assignment: CDR1 MGHDK and CDR2 SYGVNS. The CDR3 consists of 14 residues. V lost 6 bases and J 1 base, leaving 12 bases between the germline ends. The CDR3: CASRSNRENTEAFF. The CDR3 bases are TGTGCCAGCAGGTCTAACAGGGAGAACACTGAAGCTTTCTTT.

This clonotype turned up a few times. This chain uses TRBV2 with TRBJ1-3; TRBD1 matches at 9 bases. V shed 7 bases, J shed 6 bases, and the junction held 13 bases outside the gene matches. Germline-derived CDR1 and CDR2 are SNHLY and FYNNEI. The CDR3 contains 16 residues. The CDR3 reads CASTASFDRGANTIYF. The DNA for the CDR3 is TGTGCCAGCACGGCAAGCTTCGACAGGGGGGCAAACACCATATATTTT.

This clonotype was recorded a few times. The CDR3 reads CAISSGTGTDTQYF. The DNA for the CDR3 is TGTGCCATCAGCTCCGGGACAGGCACAGATACGCAGTATTTT. The rearrangement links TRBV10-3 to TRBJ2-3; TRBD1 matches 7 bases. V shed 6 bases, J shed 1 base, and the junction held 4 bases outside the gene matches. The length of the CDR3 is 14 residues. Germline V gene sequence: CDR1 ENHRY, CDR2 SYGVKD.

V is TRBV29-1 and J is TRBJ2-3; 8 bases agree with TRBD2. The CDR3 extends over 13 amino acids. With V trimmed by 2 bases and J by 6 bases, 4 bases remained unmatched. The germline gives CDR1 SQVTM, CDR2 ANQGSEA. The CDR3 bases are TGCAGCGTTGAACCGGGACTAGGCGATACGCAGTATTTT. Translating gives CSVEPGLGDTQYF.

The chain is built from TRBV20-1 and TRBJ2-7, with 8 bases matching TRBD2. Germline lookup yields CDR1 DFQATT and CDR2 SNEGSKA (reference sequence). The CDR3 has 14 residues. With V trimmed by 6 bases and J by 2 bases, 9 bases remained unmatched. CDR3 bases: TGCAGTGCGTCTCCCGGAGCGGGAGCCTACGAGCAGTACTTC. Protein: CSASPGAGAYEQYF.

J is TRBJ1-5 and V is TRBV25-1; perhaps TRBD1 as D (5 bases). V shed 4 bases and J shed 2 bases, with 12 bases lying between them. The CDR3 runs 15 residues. Germline V lookup: CDR1 MGHDK, CDR2 SYGVNS. The DNA of the CDR3 is TGTGCCAGCAGTGCCGACCCGGGGGGCAATCAGCCCCAGCATTTT. It encodes CASSADPGGNQPQHF.

This clonotype was seen repeatedly, ten times or more. The chain couples TRBV10-3 to TRBJ1-2; a possible D gene is TRBD1 (6 bases). Trimming removed 2 bases from V and 6 bases from J, with 16 bases in between. Per germline, CDR1 ENHRY and CDR2 SYGVKD. This CDR3 is built from 15 residues. In DNA form, the CDR3 reads TGTGCCATCAGTGAGCCACAGGGTCAATTGAATGGCTACACCTTC. As protein: CAISEPQGQLNGYTF.

This clonotype has more than one count but fewer than ten. The V gene is TRBV6-2 or TRBV6-3, the J gene TRBJ2-1; possible D gene TRBD1, 5 bases. V was pared by 6 bases and J by 6 bases, with 18 bases between. The CDR3 sequence is 15 residues long. In germline, CDR1 is MNHEY, CDR2 SVGEGT. The CDR3 spells CASRSHVEQGNEQFF. DNA for the CDR3: TGTGCCAGCAGATCCCACGTGGAGCAGGGCAATGAGCAGTTCTTC.

This clonotype was seen more than once but under ten times. The CDR3 nucleotides read TGTGCCAGCAGCGTGACTAGCGAGGGTGAGCAGTTCTTC. Encoded protein: CASSVTSEGEQFF. This chain connects TRBV27 to TRBJ2-1; 8 bases align to TRBD2. The trim removed 6 bases at V and 9 bases at J, leaving 7 bases unmatched. The germline gives CDR1 MNHEY, CDR2 SMNVEV (reference sequence). The CDR3 spans 13 residues.

A few counts support this clonotype. The V and J genes are TRBV6-2 or TRBV6-3 and TRBJ2-2, with 9 bases identical to TRBD1. J gave up 6 bases and V 2 bases, and 10 bases lay outside the gene matches. CDR3 length: 17 residues. Germline loops: CDR1 MNHEY, CDR2 SVGEGT. Here the CDR3 DNA reads TGTGCCAGCAGTTACGCGAGGGGACAGGGACCGGCCGGGGAGCTGTTTTTT. It is translated as CASSYARGQGPAGELFF.

This chain joins TRBV29-1 and TRBJ1-4; D is unclear. This CDR3 has 12 amino acids. In germline, CDR1 is SQVTM, CDR2 ANQGSEA. Trimming pared 6 bases from V and 7 bases from J, leaving 12 bases between. The CDR3 is CSVVDGSEKLFF. In DNA, the CDR3 is TGCAGCGTGGTGGACGGTTCTGAAAAACTGTTTTTT. Supplemented by reference TRBV29-1 and TRBJ1-4, the full variable domain reads SAVISQKPSRDICQRGTSLTIQCQVDSQVTMMFWYRQQPGQSLTLIATANQGSEATYESGFVIDKFPISRPNLTFSTLTVSNMSPEDSSIYLCSVVDGSEKLFFGSGTQLSVL.

This clonotype has at least ten counts. The chain recombines TRBV5-6 with TRBJ1-2, with TRBD1 identical over 11 bases. Trimming at V came to 3 bases and at J to 4 bases, leaving 2 bases not matched to a gene. The germline V gene has CDR1 SGHDT and CDR2 YYEEEE. CDR3 length: 14 amino acids. CDR3 in amino acids: CASSSGTGGYGYTF. The CDR3 DNA follows: TGTGCCAGCAGCTCTGGGACAGGGGGCTATGGCTACACCTTC. Full variable domain (remainder filled in from reference TRBV5-6 and TRBJ1-2): DAGVTQSPTHLIKTRGQQVTLRCSPKSGHDTVSWYQQALGQGPQFIFQYYEEEERQRGNFPDRFSGHQFPNYSSELNVNALLLGDSALYLCASSSGTGGYGYTFGSGTRLTVV.

This chain links TRBV25-1 with TRBJ1-1, with D maybe TRBD1 (5 bases). V lost 3 bases and J lost 1, with 12 bases in between. The CDR3 length is 15 residues. CDR1 is MGHDK, CDR2 SYGVNS, per germline. The CDR3 protein is CASSEVGGENTEAFF. The CDR3 DNA reads as TGTGCCAGCAGTGAGGTGGGGGGAGAGAACACTGAAGCTTTCTTT.

This rearrangement joins TRBV14 to TRBJ2-6, with 7 positions matching TRBD1. Losses at the gene ends were 6 bases for V and 2 bases for J; bases not matched to a gene: 7. Germline lookup yields CDR1 SGHDN and CDR2 FVKESK. The CDR3 contains 16 residues. The CDR3 here is CASRETGFTGANVLTF. The CDR3 nucleotides read TGTGCCAGCAGGGAGACAGGGTTTACTGGGGCCAACGTCCTGACTTTC.

This clonotype was counted at least ten times. CDR3 DNA sequence: TGCGCCAGCATAGGGGCAGGCTCCTACGAGCAGTACTTC. Translation: CASIGAGSYEQYF. The chain couples TRBV10-2 to TRBJ2-7; a weak D match, TRBD1 (5 bases). The CDR3 covers 13 residues. The V and J ends lost 7 bases and 0 bases respectively, with 10 bases between them. Germline V gene sequence: CDR1 WSHSY, CDR2 SAAADI.

This clonotype was recorded at least ten times. CDR3 in amino acids: CASSYLAPSAKLFF. The CDR3 coding sequence is TGTGCCAGCAGTTACCTTGCCCCCTCGGCAAAACTGTTTTTT. The chain uses TRBV6-2 or TRBV6-3 and TRBJ1-4; the D is unclear. Germline V CDR1 and CDR2: MNHEY, SVGEGT. The V and J ends lost 2 bases and 10 bases respectively, with 14 bases between them. CDR3 length: 14 amino acids.